This entry is about one TCR beta chain. Antigen: not known. These data come from a study of cytomegalovirus exposure and HLA in healthy donors. Findings and limits, study-wide: In a later analysis, parvovirus B19, influenza, CMV and Epstein-Barr virus appeared linked to several top co-occurrence clusters. In vitro testing confirmed three CMV-associated chains as specific for CMV antigens.

The CDR3 has 15 amino acids. The germline CDR1 and CDR2 sequences are SGDLS and YYNGEE. Trimming took 4 bases from V and 0 from J, leaving 11 bases between them. The PCR had 60 Vbeta and 13 Jbeta primers. Libraries were prepared by immunoSEQ multiplex PCR; TCRdb keeps only in-frame clonotypes and omits some of them. In the table there are approximately 110,000 clones, around 86% of which are singletons. J is TRBJ2-1 and V is TRBV9; D may be TRBD2 (5 bases). Sequencing was performed on PBMCs. The TCR originated in a man younger than 40 in good health and CMV-seropositive. In nucleotides, the CDR3 is TGTGCCAGCAGCCCGGGGTCTGGCTCCTACAATGAGCAGTTCTTC. Its protein product is CASSPGSGSYNEQFF. Using reference TRBV9 and TRBJ2-1 for the parts outside the CDR3, the full variable domain is DSGVTQTPKHLITATGQRVTLRCSPRSGDLSVYWYQQSLDQGLQFLIQYYNGEERAKGNILERFSAQQFPDLHSELNLSSLELGDSALYFCASSPGSGSYNEQFFGPGTRLTVL.